This paragraph reports one T cell receptor (beta chain). This record belongs to a study of T cells in Graves' hyperthyroidism and ophthalmopathy. The CDR3 runs to 14 residues. With V trimmed by 1 base and J by 7 bases, 7 bases remained unmatched. Germline CDR1 reads LGHDT; CDR2 reads YNNKEL (reference sequence). What was amplified from RNA transcripts were TCR beta CDR3 regions. Carried out on the TCR CDR3, a first-round RT-PCR used the HTBI primer set. Each CDR3 protein is one row after TCRdb ran MiXCR on the multiplex PCR reads. The sample yields about 480,000 distinct CDR3 sequences, approximately 15% seen once. Disease duration under 2 months; hyperthyroidism patients were aged 18 to 65.

The sample consisted of blood. This sequence joins TRBV3-1 and TRBJ2-7; TRBD1 aligns across 7 bases. The TCR sequence derives from a woman aged 18-29 years with Graves' hyperthyroidism. The CDR3 region has the DNA TGTGCCAGCAGCCAAGTTAACAGGGGTTGGGAGCAGTACTTC. Its protein product is CASSQVNRGWEQYF.